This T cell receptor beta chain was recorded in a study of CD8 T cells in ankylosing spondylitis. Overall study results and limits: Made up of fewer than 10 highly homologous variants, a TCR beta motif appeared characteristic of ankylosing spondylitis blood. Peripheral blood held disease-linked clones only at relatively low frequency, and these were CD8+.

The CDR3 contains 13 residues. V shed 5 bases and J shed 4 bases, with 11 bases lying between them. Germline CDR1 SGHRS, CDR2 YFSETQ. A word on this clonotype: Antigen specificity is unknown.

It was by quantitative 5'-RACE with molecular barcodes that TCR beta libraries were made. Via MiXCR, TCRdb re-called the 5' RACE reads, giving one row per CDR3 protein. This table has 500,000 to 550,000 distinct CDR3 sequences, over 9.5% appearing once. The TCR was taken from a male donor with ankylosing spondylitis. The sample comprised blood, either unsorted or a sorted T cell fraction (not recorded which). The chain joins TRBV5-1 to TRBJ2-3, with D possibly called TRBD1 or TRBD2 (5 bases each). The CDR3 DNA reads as TGCGCCAGCAGGGGGGACGTCTCAGATACGCAGTATTTT. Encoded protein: CASRGDVSDTQYF. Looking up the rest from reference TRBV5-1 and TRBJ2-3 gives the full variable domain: KAGVTQTPRYLIKTRGQQVTLSCSPISGHRSVSWYQQTPGQGLQFLFEYFSETQRNKGNFPGRFSGRQFSNSRSEMNVSTLELGDSALYLCASRGDVSDTQYFGPGTRLTVL.